These 18 T cell receptor beta chains were all obtained from the same sample, sequenced in a study of Graves' ophthalmopathy and Graves' hyperthyroidism (dated by TCRdb to between 2018 and 2020). Sequencer: Illumina HiSeq 2000. TCR beta CDR3 regions were amplified from RNA transcripts for repertoire sequencing. A first-round RT-PCR used HTBI primers with the Qiagen OneStep RT-PCR kit, followed by a second-round multiplex PCR, size selection and purification. TCRdb passed the public sequencing reads through fastp at Q25 and MiXCR, retaining productive beta sequences. Entries are consolidated by CDR3 protein sequence, retaining the most common genes and DNA. Across this sample there are about 740,000 distinct CDR3 sequences, with 40% seen only once. The ten largest make up roughly 46% of the sample. What was sequenced was peripheral blood. Receptor source: an adult man with Graves' ophthalmopathy.

This rearrangement joins TRBV7-9 to TRBJ2-7, with a possible D match to TRBD1 (6 bases). This CDR3 is 15 amino acids long. V dropped 5 bases and J dropped 4 bases, with 18 bases sitting between them. Germline loops: CDR1 SEHNR, CDR2 FQNEAQ (reference sequence). This CDR3 is CASSPDGQLIYEQYF. The CDR3 region has the DNA TGTGCCAGCAGCCCCGACGGACAGCTTATTTACGAGCAGTACTTC.

This clonotype has ten or more counts. The chain is built from TRBV20-1 and TRBJ1-5, with unresolved D. Trimming cost V 0 bases and J 12 bases, with 18 bases left between them. Germline V gene sequence: CDR1 DFQATT, CDR2 SNEGSKA (reference sequence). This CDR3 comprises 14 residues. The CDR3 region is CSARDDAVAWVQHF. In DNA form, the CDR3 reads TGCAGTGCTAGAGATGACGCCGTGGCGTGGGTCCAGCATTTT.

This clonotype was counted at least ten times. The CDR3 nucleotides are TGCAGCGTTGCGGGGAACGAGCAGTACTTC. Encoded protein: CSVAGNEQYF. This chain links TRBV29-1 with TRBJ2-7; D is possibly TRBD2 (5 bases). Trimming removed 4 bases from V and 5 bases from J, with 6 bases in between. The germline V gene encodes CDR1 SQVTM and CDR2 ANQGSEA. This CDR3 contains 10 residues.

The rearrangement joins TRBV2 to TRBJ1-2, with D uncertain. The CDR3 runs to 15 residues. V was pared by 7 bases and J by 0 bases, with 15 bases between. Germline V gene sequence: CDR1 SNHLY, CDR2 FYNNEI. The chain's CDR3 is CASTEGRGANYGYTF. CDR3 bases: TGTGCCAGCACCGAAGGACGGGGAGCTAACTATGGCTACACCTTC.

This chain connects TRBV25-1 to TRBJ2-2; the D gene is possibly TRBD1 (5 bases). CDR3 length: 17 residues. With 5 bases removed from V and 4 bases from J, the gap between germline ends came to 20 bases. Germline V gene data show CDR1 as MGHDK and CDR2 as SYGVNS. CDR3 amino acids: CASSPLAPDMGTGELFF. CDR3 DNA: TGTGCCAGCAGTCCCCTGGCCCCGGACATGGGCACCGGGGAGCTGTTTTTT.

The V and J genes are TRBV7-9 and TRBJ1-5; 7 bases are a match to TRBD1. With V trimmed by 5 bases and J by 4 bases, 5 bases remained unmatched. CDR1 is SEHNR and CDR2 is FQNEAQ in the germline V gene (reference sequence). CDR3 length: 14 amino acids. CDR3 sequence (DNA): TGTGCCAGCAGCACGGGACAGCCAAATCAGCCCCAGCATTTT. As protein: CASSTGQPNQPQHF.

The rearrangement uses TRBV20-1 and TRBJ2-7, with D hard to call. Germline CDR1 is DFQATT and CDR2 is SNEGSKA (reference sequence). The CDR3 totals 11 residues. V gave up 4 bases and J gave up 2 bases, with 6 bases separating them. The CDR3 nucleotides are TGCAGTGCTACACAAGCCTACGAGCAGTACTTC. This codes for CSATQAYEQYF.

This clonotype has at least ten counts. The rearrangement links TRBV12-3 or TRBV12-4 to TRBJ2-5, with D perhaps TRBD1 (6 bases). The V gene lost 5 bases and the J gene lost 3 bases, with 10 bases spanning the gap. The CDR3 loop spans 13 amino acids. The chain's CDR3 is CASSHQGKETQYF. CDR3 nucleotide sequence: TGTGCCAGCAGTCACCAGGGGAAAGAGACCCAGTACTTC.

Many counts were recorded for this clonotype. The gene calls are TRBV11-2 and TRBJ2-5; 8 bases are shared with TRBD1. The junction had 12 bases not matched to a gene; V was cut back by 6 bases and J by 6 bases. This CDR3 is 15 amino acids long. The V gene's germline CDR1 is SGHAT and CDR2 FQNNGV. The DNA of the CDR3 is TGTGCCAGCAGTCAACGGACAGGGACGCAGCAGACCCAGTACTTC. Its protein product is CASSQRTGTQQTQYF.

The chain carries TRBV29-1 and TRBJ2-6, with 12 bases identical to TRBD2. Losses at the gene ends were 2 bases for V and 0 bases for J; bases not matched to a gene: 11. The V gene's germline CDR1 is SQVTM and CDR2 ANQGSEA. The CDR3 runs 20 residues. The CDR3 coding sequence is TGCAGCGTTGAACTAGCGGGAGGGCCCCCCCCCTACTCTGGGGCCAACGTCCTGACTTTC. It yields the protein CSVELAGGPPPYSGANVLTF.

This clonotype was detected only a few times. This chain links TRBV20-1 with TRBJ2-7, with 8 bases matching TRBD1. This CDR3 is built from 14 residues. V gave up 5 bases and J gave up 1 base; unmatched junction bases: 7. CDR1 and CDR2 (germline): DFQATT, SNEGSKA (reference sequence). The CDR3 sequence is CSAHRDRRSYEQYF. The CDR3 DNA is TGCAGTGCTCACCGGGACAGGCGATCCTACGAGCAGTACTTC.

V and J are TRBV11-2 and TRBJ1-6; 7 nucleotides align to TRBD1. The J segment lost 6 bases and the V segment lost 11 bases, leaving 16 bases of the junction unmatched. The CDR3 runs to 16 residues. Germline-derived CDR1 and CDR2 are SGHAT and FQNNGV. The CDR3 loop reads CAWSRRTGQGNSPLHF. DNA for the CDR3: TGTGCCTGGAGTCGGCGGACAGGTCAGGGTAATTCACCCCTCCACTTT.

This clonotype came up a few times. This chain connects TRBV5-5 to TRBJ2-7, with no clear D. Looked up from germline, CDR1 is SGHKS and CDR2 is YYEKEE (reference sequence). This CDR3 is 12 amino acids long. V was cut by 6 bases and J by 2 bases, with 9 bases left in between. The CDR3 DNA reads as TGTGCCAGCATGAGGTTCCCCTACGAGCAGTACTTC. It yields the protein CASMRFPYEQYF.

About this clonotype itself: A much larger clone differs by one base, so this may be a read error. In DNA form, the CDR3 reads TGTGCCAGCAGCTTAATGCGAGGGTTTGGCACTGAAGCTTTCTTT. This gives the protein CASSLMRGFGTEAFF. This sequence joins TRBV7-9 and TRBJ1-1; D is ambiguous. The germline V gene encodes CDR1 SEHNR and CDR2 FQNEAQ (reference sequence). The V gene lost 2 bases and the J gene lost 4 bases, with 14 bases spanning the gap. This CDR3 has 15 amino acids. Complete variable domain (other parts from reference TRBV7-9 and TRBJ1-1): DTGVSQNPRHKITKRGQNVTFRCDPISEHNRLYWYRQTLGQGPEFLTYFQNEAQLEKSRLLSDRFSAERPKGSFSTLEIQRTEQGDSAMYLCASSLMRGFGTEAFFGQGTRLTVV.

The chain is built from TRBV15 and TRBJ1-2, with 8 bases that match TRBD1. The J segment lost 10 bases and the V segment lost 1 base, leaving 11 bases of the junction unmatched. The CDR3 totals 15 residues. The germline V gene encodes CDR1 LNHNV and CDR2 YYDKDF (reference sequence). CDR3 amino acids: CATSRGTAMTGDYTF. The CDR3 DNA reads as TGTGCCACCAGCAGAGGGACAGCTATGACAGGGGACTACACCTTC.

A few counts support this clonotype. The chain employs TRBV6-5 and TRBJ1-4, with a tentative D call TRBD1 (6 bases). There are 15 residues in the CDR3. Trimming removed 5 bases at V and 7 bases at J, with 17 bases between. The germline gives CDR1 MNHEY, CDR2 SVGAGI. The CDR3, as DNA: TGTGCCAGCAGTCCCTACAGGGTACGAGCTGAAAAACTGTTTTTT. This sequence encodes CASSPYRVRAEKLFF.

This clonotype was counted at least ten times. The chain uses TRBV2 and TRBJ1-3; 8 bases line up with TRBD1. Germline CDR1 and CDR2: SNHLY and FYNNEI. V trimming: 7 bases; J trimming: 0 bases; junction bases outside the gene matches: 5. The CDR3 sequence is 15 residues long. In nucleotides, the CDR3 is TGTGCCAGCAATTGGACAGGGAGCTCTGGAAACACCATATATTTT. It is translated as CASNWTGSSGNTIYF.

The chain has TRBV7-9 and TRBJ2-7; D call uncertain. The CDR3 totals 17 residues. The ends were cut back, 0 bases at V and 2 bases at J, with 17 bases in the middle. CDR1 is SEHNR, CDR2 FQNEAQ, per germline (reference sequence). In nucleotides, the CDR3 is TGTGCCAGCAGCTTAGCAGTCGGCAGACCAACAACCTACGAGCAGTACTTC. It translates to CASSLAVGRPTTYEQYF.